This T cell receptor (beta chain) was observed in a study of blood T cells in healthy people across ages. For the study at large: Researchers report that template switching captured about one barcoded beta molecule per two T cells.

The V and J ends lost 0 bases and 7 bases respectively, with 9 bases between them. The CDR3 covers 13 residues. Germline V CDR1 and CDR2: MNHEY, SVGAGI. A sample-barcoded 5' primer and a J-beta primer mix were used in a second PCR of roughly 6 to 12 cycles. TCRdb analysed the 5' RACE reads with MiXCR anew, one entry per CDR3 protein. The sample lists approximately 760,000 distinct CDR3 sequences, around a quarter occurring once. The sample also formed part of further work on T cells of mothers and their children.

This TCR was sampled from a boy younger than 18 in good health. The sample taken for sequencing was blood. The V call is TRBV6-5, the J call TRBJ1-2; D ambiguous. The CDR3 nucleotides are TGTGCCAGCAGTTACTCGGGTCGATCTGGCTACACCTTC. It translates to CASSYSGRSGYTF.